This T cell receptor beta chain was retrieved from a study of blood T cell repertoires in COVID-19. The CDR3 spans 15 residues. The J segment lost 5 bases and the V segment lost 4 bases, leaving 9 bases of the junction unmatched. Germline V lookup: CDR1 SGHRS, CDR2 YFSETQ. Here immunoSEQ multiplex PCR was the method, and the copy in TCRdb shows in-frame clones only, minus some. This sample carries fewer than 350,000 clones, 70% to 90% of them seen once, and the ten largest clones take around 2.2%. The chain recombines TRBV5-1 with TRBJ2-3; TRBD2 agrees at 8 bases. Sample: PBMCs or T cells enriched from blood (not recorded which). The TCR originated in a man aged 30 to 39 who had recovered from COVID-19. CDR3: CASSVGRGGGDTQYF. The CDR3, as DNA: TGCGCCAGCAGCGTTGGTCGGGGGGGCGGAGATACGCAGTATTTT. The full variable domain, completed using reference TRBV5-1 and TRBJ2-3, is KAGVTQTPRYLIKTRGQQVTLSCSPISGHRSVSWYQQTPGQGLQFLFEYFSETQRNKGNFPGRFSGRQFSNSRSEMNVSTLELGDSALYLCASSVGRGGGDTQYFGPGTRLTVL.